Listed below are T cell receptor beta chains from one sample, sequenced in a study of human T cells and chemical hapten exposure. TCRdb re-analysed the RACE reads in MiXCR, keeping a single row per CDR3 protein. The sample records 95,000 to 150,000 distinct CDR3 sequences, roughly 12% being singletons. The source was whole blood, collected in connection with sensitization to the hapten diphenylcyclopropenone (DPC). Every receptor here comes from a woman between 18 and 29 years old with alopecia areata. Some clones in this sample may be carry-over from other donors' samples. CDR3s include the opening cysteine and the closing phenylalanine or tryptophan. Fields, in order: clone size, D gene, V gene, J gene, CDR3 protein, CDR3 DNA. The D gene is left open where the match is weak. Clone size is given for some rows only: seen once, a few or many times, or a class if the clone is expanded.

size: few; D: NA; V: TRBV10-3; J: TRBJ1-1; CDR3: CAISEGTEAFF; DNA: TGTGCCATCAGTGAGGGTACTGAAGCTTTCTTT
size: many; D: NA; V: TRBV18; J: TRBJ1-2; CDR3: CASSVVPRTVAKNGYTF; DNA: TGTGCCAGCTCAGTTGTACCCAGGACTGTCGCGAAGAATGGCTACACCTTC
size: NA; D: TRBD1; V: TRBV6-5; J: TRBJ1-6; CDR3: CASSYGTGPNSPLHF; DNA: TGTGCCAGCAGTTACGGGACAGGGCCGAATTCGCCCCTCCACTTT
size: few; D: NA; V: TRBV29-1; J: TRBJ2-5; CDR3: CSVEAGRETQYF; DNA: TGCAGCGTTGAAGCGGGCAGGGAGACCCAGTACTTC
size: few; D: NA; V: TRBV7-2; J: TRBJ2-2; CDR3: CASAESRNTGELFF; DNA: TGTGCCAGCGCAGAGAGTAGGAACACCGGGGAGCTGTTTTTT
size: many; D: NA; V: TRBV6-2/TRBV6-3; J: TRBJ1-1; CDR3: CASTRGVTEAFF; DNA: TGTGCCAGCACTCGCGGAGTCACTGAAGCTTTCTTT
size: few; D: NA; V: TRBV21-1; J: TRBJ2-5; CDR3: CASSMDARQETQYF; DNA: TGTGCCAGCAGCATGGACGCCCGACAAGAGACCCAGTACTTC
size: few; D: NA; V: TRBV20-1; J: TRBJ2-1; CDR3: CSARGRVSVYNEQFF; DNA: TGCAGTGCTAGAGGAAGGGTTTCAGTTTACAATGAGCAGTTCTTC
size: NA; D: NA; V: TRBV10-1; J: TRBJ2-4; CDR3: CASSEGEFKNIQYF; DNA: TGCGCCAGCAGTGAAGGGGAGTTTAAAAACATTCAGTACTTC
size: NA; D: NA; V: TRBV3-1; J: TRBJ2-1; CDR3: CASRGTRVNEQFF; DNA: TGTGCCAGCAGAGGGACAAGGGTCAATGAGCAGTTCTTC
size: many; D: NA; V: TRBV7-2; J: TRBJ2-5; CDR3: CASSLRPDKETQYF; DNA: TGTGCCAGCAGCCTACGGCCGGACAAAGAGACCCAGTACTTC
size: few; D: NA; V: TRBV20-1; J: TRBJ1-5; CDR3: CSASQPSSNQPQHF; DNA: TGCAGTGCTAGTCAGCCCTCGAGCAATCAGCCCCAGCATTTT
size: NA; D: NA; V: TRBV4-3; J: TRBJ1-4; CDR3: CASSQDNGRTATNEKLFF; DNA: TGCGCCAGCAGCCAAGATAACGGCCGGACAGCAACTAATGAAAAACTGTTTTTT
size: NA; D: NA; V: TRBV20-1; J: TRBJ1-1; CDR3: CSAKQNTEAFF; DNA: TGCAGTGCTAAACAGAACACTGAAGCTTTCTTT
size: NA; D: NA; V: TRBV5-5; J: TRBJ1-1; CDR3: CASSSPGLTTEAFF; DNA: TGTGCCAGCAGCTCCCCGGGACTGACTACTGAAGCTTTCTTT
size: NA; D: NA; V: TRBV7-3; J: TRBJ1-3; CDR3: CASSLEGDTMYF; DNA: TGTGCCAGCAGCTTGGAGGGAGACACCATGTATTTT
size: many; D: NA; V: TRBV2; J: TRBJ1-1; CDR3: CASKGVTPGTEAFF; DNA: TGTGCCAGCAAGGGAGTGACCCCCGGCACTGAAGCTTTCTTT
size: few; D: TRBD1; V: TRBV6-5; J: TRBJ2-1; CDR3: CASSLDRYYNEQFF; DNA: TGTGCCAGCAGTCTGGACAGGTATTACAATGAGCAGTTCTTC
size: few; D: NA; V: TRBV6-2/TRBV6-3; J: TRBJ1-5; CDR3: CASSYGRAAVSNQPQHF; DNA: TGTGCCAGCAGTTACGGCAGGGCAGCGGTTAGCAATCAGCCCCAGCATTTT
size: few; D: NA; V: TRBV10-3; J: TRBJ1-5; CDR3: CAISPGANQPQHF; DNA: TGTGCCATCAGCCCCGGGGCAAATCAGCCCCAGCATTTT
size: many; D: NA; V: TRBV28; J: TRBJ2-4; CDR3: CASSDIGPKTAQYF; DNA: TGTGCCAGCAGTGACATCGGGCCGAAGACGGCTCAGTACTTC
size: NA; D: NA; V: TRBV4-3; J: TRBJ2-5; CDR3: CASSQNLARGETQYF; DNA: TGCGCCAGCAGCCAAAATCTAGCGAGAGGAGAGACCCAGTACTTC
size: NA; D: TRBD2; V: TRBV7-6; J: TRBJ2-1; CDR3: CASSPEHSGGLNEQFF; DNA: TGTGCCAGCAGCCCAGAGCATAGCGGGGGGCTCAATGAGCAGTTCTTC
size: many; D: NA; V: TRBV20-1; J: TRBJ1-1; CDR3: CSAQRNTEAFF; DNA: TGCAGTGCCCAGAGGAACACTGAAGCTTTCTTT
size: few; D: NA; V: TRBV29-1; J: TRBJ2-2; CDR3: CSVSGVAGELFF; DNA: TGCAGCGTTTCAGGGGTAGCCGGGGAGCTGTTTTTT
size: NA; D: NA; V: TRBV19; J: TRBJ2-4; CDR3: CASRIHPRQNIQYF; DNA: TGTGCCAGTAGAATACACCCCCGACAAAACATTCAGTACTTC
size: NA; D: NA; V: TRBV21-1; J: TRBJ1-2; CDR3: CASSSFTF; DNA: TGTGCCAGCAGCTCCTTCACCTTC
size: NA; D: TRBD2; V: TRBV9; J: TRBJ2-1; CDR3: CASSASGGRDEQFF; DNA: TGTGCCAGCAGCGCTAGCGGGGGCAGGGATGAGCAGTTCTTC
size: few; D: NA; V: TRBV6-5; J: TRBJ2-7; CDR3: CASRVDITSYEQYF; DNA: TGTGCCAGCAGGGTGGACATCACCTCCTACGAGCAGTACTTC
size: NA; D: TRBD2; V: TRBV25-1; J: TRBJ2-7; CDR3: CASSPPGAGGYEQYF; DNA: TGTGCCAGCAGTCCCCCCGGGGCGGGGGGTTACGAGCAGTACTTC
size: NA; D: NA; V: TRBV7-2; J: TRBJ2-5; CDR3: CASSYRTGETQYF; DNA: TGTGCCAGCAGTTACCGGACCGGAGAGACCCAGTACTTC
size: NA; D: TRBD1; V: TRBV6-5; J: TRBJ1-1; CDR3: CASSRGQGWTEAFF; DNA: TGTGCCAGCAGTAGGGGACAGGGATGGACTGAAGCTTTCTTT
size: few; D: NA; V: TRBV7-9; J: TRBJ1-2; CDR3: CASGRPGHLYNYGYTF; DNA: TGTGCCAGCGGCCGGCCGGGACACCTTTATAACTATGGCTACACCTTC
size: many; D: NA; V: TRBV24-1; J: TRBJ1-2; CDR3: CATSGAGNGYTF; DNA: TGTGCCACCAGTGGCGCAGGGAATGGCTACACCTTC
size: NA; D: TRBD2; V: TRBV20-1; J: TRBJ2-1; CDR3: CSARDFAGGPSYNEQFF; DNA: TGCAGTGCTAGAGATTTTGCGGGGGGGCCCTCCTACAATGAGCAGTTCTTC
size: many; D: NA; V: TRBV5-1; J: TRBJ2-2; CDR3: CASRRADTGELFF; DNA: TGCGCCAGCAGAAGGGCTGACACCGGGGAGCTGTTTTTT
size: NA; D: NA; V: TRBV18; J: TRBJ2-5; CDR3: CASSEGWQETQYF; DNA: TGTGCCAGCTCAGAGGGGTGGCAAGAGACCCAGTACTTC
size: few; D: TRBD1; V: TRBV19; J: TRBJ2-7; CDR3: CASSTSRTGLEQYF; DNA: TGTGCCAGTAGTACTTCTCGGACAGGGTTGGAGCAGTACTTC
size: few; D: NA; V: TRBV7-9; J: TRBJ1-1; CDR3: CASSVLVDTEAFF; DNA: TGTGCCAGCAGCGTCCTCGTCGACACTGAAGCTTTCTTT
size: NA; D: NA; V: TRBV27; J: TRBJ1-1; CDR3: CASSLSNRMNTEAFF; DNA: TGTGCCAGCAGTTTATCGAATCGGATGAACACTGAAGCTTTCTTT
size: many; D: TRBD1; V: TRBV5-1; J: TRBJ1-1; CDR3: CASSPVGQGGVEAFF; DNA: TGCGCCAGCAGCCCCGTAGGACAGGGAGGGGTTGAAGCTTTCTTT
size: NA; D: NA; V: TRBV9; J: TRBJ2-3; CDR3: CASSATGGEDTQYF; DNA: TGTGCCAGCAGCGCGACAGGAGGAGAAGATACGCAGTATTTT
size: NA; D: NA; V: TRBV20-1; J: TRBJ2-7; CDR3: CSARGQGFYEQYF; DNA: TGCAGTGCTAGAGGGCAGGGATTCTACGAGCAGTACTTC
size: many; D: TRBD2; V: TRBV6-4; J: TRBJ2-1; CDR3: CASSDTSGGANEQFF; DNA: TGTGCCAGCAGTGACACTAGCGGGGGGGCCAATGAGCAGTTCTTC
size: few; D: TRBD1; V: TRBV29-1; J: TRBJ2-7; CDR3: CSVVFRDRDEQYF; DNA: TGCAGCGTTGTCTTCCGTGACAGGGACGAGCAGTACTTC
size: many; D: NA; V: TRBV9; J: TRBJ1-2; CDR3: CASSVQGDYGYTF; DNA: TGTGCCAGCAGCGTACAGGGCGACTATGGCTACACCTTC
size: NA; D: TRBD1; V: TRBV6-2/TRBV6-3; J: TRBJ1-5; CDR3: CASGQGGQPQHF; DNA: TGTGCCAGCGGACAGGGTGGTCAGCCCCAGCATTTT
size: few; D: TRBD1; V: TRBV19; J: TRBJ1-5; CDR3: CASSMDREIPSNQPQHF; DNA: TGTGCCAGTAGCATGGACAGGGAGATCCCTAGCAATCAGCCCCAGCATTTT